This is a list of T cell receptor beta chains from one sample in a study of T-cell reconstitution after alpha-beta-depleted transplantation in children. TCRdb reprocessed the PCR reads via MiXCR and lists one record per CDR3 protein. The table shows 190,000 or so distinct CDR3 sequences, with about 6.3% occurring only once. The sequencing here drew on PBMCs from the stem cell graft donor, taken from the stem cell graft. These TCRs come from a human donor who donated a stem cell graft to a child with Wiskott-Aldrich syndrome. Each CDR3 is given with its conserved first and last residue. The D gene is left open where the match is weak. Clone size is stated in some rows and not others, as once, few, many or a class when expanded.

cdr3_length: 16
d_call: -
v_call: TRBV20-1
j_call: TRBJ2-1
clone_size: few
cdr3_nt: TGCAGTGCTGCCCAGCCCACGGGTGTACCTTACAATGAGCAGTTCTTC
cdr3_aa: CSAAQPTGVPYNEQFF

cdr3_length: 15
d_call: -
v_call: TRBV28
j_call: TRBJ1-2
clone_size: few
cdr3_nt: TGTGCCAGCAGTTGGACAGAGGGACCTCTTTATGGCTACACCTTC
cdr3_aa: CASSWTEGPLYGYTF

cdr3_length: 16
d_call: -
v_call: TRBV10-1
j_call: TRBJ2-1
clone_size: many
cdr3_nt: TGCGCCAGCAGTGGGCACGGGACCCCAACCCCCGATGAGCAGTTCTTC
cdr3_aa: CASSGHGTPTPDEQFF

cdr3_length: 17
d_call: -
v_call: TRBV18
j_call: TRBJ1-4
clone_size: -
cdr3_nt: TGTGCCAGCTCACCACCCGCCCCCGTGTCAGCTAATGAAAAACTGTTTTTT
cdr3_aa: CASSPPAPVSANEKLFF

cdr3_length: 16
d_call: -
v_call: TRBV5-1
j_call: TRBJ2-1
clone_size: many
cdr3_nt: TGCGCCAGCAGCGCCCCTGGGGGGCTGGACTACAATGAGCAGTTCTTC
cdr3_aa: CASSAPGGLDYNEQFF

cdr3_length: 15
d_call: -
v_call: TRBV11-2
j_call: TRBJ2-7
clone_size: many
cdr3_nt: TGTGCCAGCAGCCCTACTAGGTTTACTTTCTACGAGCAGTACTTC
cdr3_aa: CASSPTRFTFYEQYF

cdr3_length: 13
d_call: TRBD2
v_call: TRBV7-9
j_call: TRBJ2-3
clone_size: many
cdr3_nt: TGTGCCAGCAGCCCTCGGACTAGTTTCCAGTCGGATTTT
cdr3_aa: CASSPRTSFQSDF

cdr3_length: 17
d_call: TRBD2
v_call: TRBV5-1
j_call: TRBJ2-1
clone_size: many
cdr3_nt: TGCGCCAGCAGCTTGGAGCTAGCGGGACTAGGGTACAATGAGCAGTTCTTC
cdr3_aa: CASSLELAGLGYNEQFF

cdr3_length: 15
d_call: TRBD2
v_call: TRBV5-1
j_call: TRBJ2-1
clone_size: many
cdr3_nt: TGCGCCAGCAGCTTGGGGACTAGCGGCTACAATGAGCAGTTCTTC
cdr3_aa: CASSLGTSGYNEQFF

cdr3_length: 16
d_call: -
v_call: TRBV5-1
j_call: TRBJ1-6
clone_size: -
cdr3_nt: TGCGCCAGCAGCTTTCAGACGGGGCAGGGAGATTCACCCCTCCACTTT
cdr3_aa: CASSFQTGQGDSPLHF

cdr3_length: 13
d_call: TRBD1
v_call: TRBV18
j_call: TRBJ2-7
clone_size: many
cdr3_nt: TGTGCCAGCTCACCGTCTGGGACAGGGGATCGAGACTTC
cdr3_aa: CASSPSGTGDRDF

cdr3_length: 12
d_call: TRBD2
v_call: TRBV20-1
j_call: TRBJ2-5
clone_size: many
cdr3_nt: TGCAGTGCGGGGACTAGTGGTGAGACCCAGTACTTC
cdr3_aa: CSAGTSGETQYF

cdr3_length: 14
d_call: TRBD1
v_call: TRBV5-1
j_call: TRBJ2-1
clone_size: many
cdr3_nt: TGCGCCAGCACATTAAACAGGGGGCGGTATGAGCAGTTCTTC
cdr3_aa: CASTLNRGRYEQFF

cdr3_length: 18
d_call: TRBD1
v_call: TRBV20-1
j_call: TRBJ1-3
clone_size: many
cdr3_nt: TGCAGTGCTAGAGTTCCCGGGACAGCTCACCGGGGGGGAAACACCATATATTTT
cdr3_aa: CSARVPGTAHRGGNTIYF

cdr3_length: 13
d_call: TRBD1
v_call: TRBV12-3/TRBV12-4
j_call: TRBJ1-2
clone_size: many
cdr3_nt: TGTGCCAGCAGCAGAACAGGGGCCTATGGCTACACCTTC
cdr3_aa: CASSRTGAYGYTF

cdr3_length: 13
d_call: -
v_call: TRBV20-1
j_call: TRBJ2-5
clone_size: many
cdr3_nt: TGCAGTGCTAGGGGTCAGACCCAAGAGACCCAGTACTTC
cdr3_aa: CSARGQTQETQYF

cdr3_length: 19
d_call: TRBD2
v_call: TRBV29-1
j_call: TRBJ2-1
clone_size: many
cdr3_nt: TGCAGCGTTCTACCCGGGACTAGCGGGAGGTTGGGATCCTACAATGAGCAGTTCTTC
cdr3_aa: CSVLPGTSGRLGSYNEQFF

cdr3_length: 13
d_call: -
v_call: TRBV20-1
j_call: TRBJ2-5
clone_size: many
cdr3_nt: TGCAGTGCCACTTTGGTTATGAGGAAGACCCAGTACTTC
cdr3_aa: CSATLVMRKTQYF

cdr3_length: 12
d_call: -
v_call: TRBV29-1
j_call: TRBJ1-2
clone_size: many
cdr3_nt: TGCAGCGCCGAGGGAGACAGCTATGGCTACACCTTC
cdr3_aa: CSAEGDSYGYTF

cdr3_length: 15
d_call: -
v_call: TRBV12-3/TRBV12-4
j_call: TRBJ1-1
clone_size: many
cdr3_nt: TGTGCCAGCAGTTACCGTCGAGAGGGTAACACTGAAGCTTTCTTT
cdr3_aa: CASSYRREGNTEAFF

cdr3_length: 15
d_call: -
v_call: TRBV9
j_call: TRBJ1-6
clone_size: many
cdr3_nt: TGTGCCAGCAGCCCCCGGGACGGCGGTAATTCGGGCCTCCACTTT
cdr3_aa: CASSPRDGGNSGLHF

cdr3_length: 15
d_call: TRBD1
v_call: TRBV27
j_call: TRBJ2-3
clone_size: -
cdr3_nt: TGTGCCAGCCATTTTGGGACAGGATACCAAGATACGCAGTATTTT
cdr3_aa: CASHFGTGYQDTQYF

cdr3_length: 13
d_call: -
v_call: TRBV11-2
j_call: TRBJ2-1
clone_size: -
cdr3_nt: TGTGCCAGCAGCTTAGGAAGAACCCTAGGGCAGTTCTTC
cdr3_aa: CASSLGRTLGQFF

cdr3_length: 15
d_call: -
v_call: TRBV5-1
j_call: TRBJ2-1
clone_size: many
cdr3_nt: TGCGCCAGCGGGGGGGGGACAAACTCCTACAATGAGCAGTTCTTC
cdr3_aa: CASGGGTNSYNEQFF

cdr3_length: 14
d_call: -
v_call: TRBV27
j_call: TRBJ1-6
clone_size: once
cdr3_nt: TGTGCCAGCAGTTTCCCCTTTCCTAATTCACCCCTCCACTTT
cdr3_aa: CASSFPFPNSPLHF

cdr3_length: 16
d_call: -
v_call: TRBV18
j_call: TRBJ2-1
clone_size: -
cdr3_nt: TGTGCCAGCTCACGGAAGCGGTCTGGGACCTACAATGAGCAGTTCTTC
cdr3_aa: CASSRKRSGTYNEQFF

cdr3_length: 14
d_call: -
v_call: TRBV3-1
j_call: TRBJ2-2
clone_size: many
cdr3_nt: TGTGCCAGCAGCCCAGCCCTAACATCAAGGGAGCTGTTTTTT
cdr3_aa: CASSPALTSRELFF

cdr3_length: 16
d_call: -
v_call: TRBV4-2
j_call: TRBJ2-5
clone_size: many
cdr3_nt: TGTGCCAGCAGCCAAAAAAGGCCTATAGGGGGAGAGACCCAGTACTTC
cdr3_aa: CASSQKRPIGGETQYF

cdr3_length: 12
d_call: -
v_call: TRBV12-3/TRBV12-4
j_call: TRBJ1-2
clone_size: many
cdr3_nt: TGTGCCAGCACCAAGGACAGCTATGGCTACACCTTC
cdr3_aa: CASTKDSYGYTF

cdr3_length: 12
d_call: -
v_call: TRBV7-9
j_call: TRBJ2-7
clone_size: many
cdr3_nt: TGTGCCAGCACGAGGGAGCCCCACGAGCAGTACTTC
cdr3_aa: CASTREPHEQYF

cdr3_length: 11
d_call: -
v_call: TRBV12-3/TRBV12-4
j_call: TRBJ2-5
clone_size: many
cdr3_nt: TGTGCCAGCAGTCGGGAGGAGACCCAGTACTTC
cdr3_aa: CASSREETQYF

cdr3_length: 18
d_call: -
v_call: TRBV5-1
j_call: TRBJ2-6
clone_size: many
cdr3_nt: TGCGCCAGCAGCTTGGATATCGCTGGTACCTCTGGGGCCAACGTCCTGACTTTC
cdr3_aa: CASSLDIAGTSGANVLTF

cdr3_length: 15
d_call: -
v_call: TRBV4-3
j_call: TRBJ2-3
clone_size: many
cdr3_nt: TGCGCCAGCAGCCAAATCACAGCCAGCACAGATACGCAGTATTTT
cdr3_aa: CASSQITASTDTQYF

cdr3_length: 15
d_call: TRBD1
v_call: TRBV7-9
j_call: TRBJ2-2
clone_size: -
cdr3_nt: TGTGCCAGCAGGTCCAGGGGGTCGGACACCGGGGAGCTGTTTTTT
cdr3_aa: CASRSRGSDTGELFF

cdr3_length: 12
d_call: -
v_call: TRBV12-3/TRBV12-4
j_call: TRBJ2-1
clone_size: many
cdr3_nt: TGTGCCAGCAGCCAGGGGTTGAATGAGCAGTTCTTC
cdr3_aa: CASSQGLNEQFF

cdr3_length: 14
d_call: -
v_call: TRBV11-2
j_call: TRBJ2-3
clone_size: -
cdr3_nt: TGTGCTACCGAGGAGCGGGTGGTGACAGATACGCAGTATTTT
cdr3_aa: CATEERVVTDTQYF